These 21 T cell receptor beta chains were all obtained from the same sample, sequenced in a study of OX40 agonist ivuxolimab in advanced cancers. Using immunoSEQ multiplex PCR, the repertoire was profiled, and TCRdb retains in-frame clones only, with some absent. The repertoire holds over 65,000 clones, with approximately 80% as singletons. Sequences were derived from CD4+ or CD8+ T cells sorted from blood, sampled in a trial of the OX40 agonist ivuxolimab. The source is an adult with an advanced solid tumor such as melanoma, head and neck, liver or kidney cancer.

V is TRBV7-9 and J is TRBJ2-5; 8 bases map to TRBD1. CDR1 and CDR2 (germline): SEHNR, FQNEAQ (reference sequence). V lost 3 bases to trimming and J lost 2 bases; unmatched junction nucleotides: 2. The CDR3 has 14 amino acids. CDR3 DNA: TGTGCCAGCAGCTTCGACAGGGGTCAAGAGACCCAGTACTTC. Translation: CASSFDRGQETQYF.

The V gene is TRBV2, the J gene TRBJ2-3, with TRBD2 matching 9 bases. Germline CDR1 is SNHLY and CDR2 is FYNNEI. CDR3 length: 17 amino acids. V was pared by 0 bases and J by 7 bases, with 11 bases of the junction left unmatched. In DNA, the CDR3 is TGTGCCAGCAGTGAAGCGCTAAGCGGGAGGTCTTTGAATACGCAGTATTTT. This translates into CASSEALSGRSLNTQYF.

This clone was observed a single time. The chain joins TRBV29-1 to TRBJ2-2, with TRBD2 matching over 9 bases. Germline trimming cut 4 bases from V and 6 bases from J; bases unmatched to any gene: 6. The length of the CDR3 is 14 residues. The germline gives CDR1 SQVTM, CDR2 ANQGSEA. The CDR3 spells CSVGGGGSAGELFF. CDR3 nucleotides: TGCAGCGTTGGCGGGGGGGGTTCTGCCGGGGAGCTGTTTTTT.

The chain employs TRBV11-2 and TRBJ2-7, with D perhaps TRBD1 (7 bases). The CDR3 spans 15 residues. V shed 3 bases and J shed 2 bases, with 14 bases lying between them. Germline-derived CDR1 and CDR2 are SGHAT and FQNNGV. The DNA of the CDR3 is TGTGCCAGCAGCTTGCGGGACAGCGGCCCCTACGAGCAGTACGTC. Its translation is CASSLRDSGPYEQYV.

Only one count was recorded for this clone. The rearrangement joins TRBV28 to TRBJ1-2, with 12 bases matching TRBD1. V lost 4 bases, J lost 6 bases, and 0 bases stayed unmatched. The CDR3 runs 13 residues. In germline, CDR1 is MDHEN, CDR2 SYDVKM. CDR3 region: CASSWDRGHGYTF. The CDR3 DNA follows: TGTGCCAGCAGTTGGGACAGGGGGCATGGCTACACCTTC.

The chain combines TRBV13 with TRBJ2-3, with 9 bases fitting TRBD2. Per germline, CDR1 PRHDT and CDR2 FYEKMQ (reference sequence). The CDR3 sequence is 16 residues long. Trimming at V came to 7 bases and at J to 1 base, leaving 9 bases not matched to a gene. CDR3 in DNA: TGTGCCAGCATTCGGAGCGGGGGGTTGGGCACAGATACGCAGTATTTT. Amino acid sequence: CASIRSGGLGTDTQYF. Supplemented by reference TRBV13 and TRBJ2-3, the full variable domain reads AAGVIQSPRHLIKEKRETATLKCYPIPRHDTVYWYQQGPGQDPQFLISFYEKMQSDKGSIPDRFSAQQFSDYHSELNMSSLELGDSALYFCASIRSGGLGTDTQYFGPGTRLTVL.

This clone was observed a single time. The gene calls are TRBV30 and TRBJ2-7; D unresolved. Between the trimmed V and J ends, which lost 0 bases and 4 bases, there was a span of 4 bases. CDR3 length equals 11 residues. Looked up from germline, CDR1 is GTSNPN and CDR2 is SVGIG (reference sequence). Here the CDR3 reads CAWSVRYEQYF. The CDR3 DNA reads TGTGCCTGGAGTGTAAGATACGAGCAGTACTTC.

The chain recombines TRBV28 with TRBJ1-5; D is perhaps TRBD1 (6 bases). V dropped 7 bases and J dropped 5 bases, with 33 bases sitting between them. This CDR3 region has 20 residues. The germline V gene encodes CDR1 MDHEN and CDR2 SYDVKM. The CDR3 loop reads CASNALSFSRQALKDQPQHF. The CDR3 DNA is TGTGCCAGCAATGCTCTCTCCTTCTCCCGACAGGCCCTTAAGGATCAGCCCCAGCATTTT.

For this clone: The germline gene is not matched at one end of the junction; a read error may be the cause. The CDR3 here is CASSSLGVTSGNTVYF. The CDR3, as DNA: TGTGCCAGCAGCTCCCTTGGGGTTACCTCTGGAAACACCGTATATTTT. This chain connects TRBV7-9 to TRBJ1-3, with D unresolved. Germline V gives CDR1 SEHNR, CDR2 FQNEAQ (reference sequence). This CDR3 is built from 16 residues.

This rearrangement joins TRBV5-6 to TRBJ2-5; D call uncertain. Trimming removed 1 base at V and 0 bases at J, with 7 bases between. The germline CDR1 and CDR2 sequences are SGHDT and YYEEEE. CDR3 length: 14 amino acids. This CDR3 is CASSLMQNQETQYF. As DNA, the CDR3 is TGTGCCAGCAGCTTGATGCAAAACCAAGAGACCCAGTACTTC.

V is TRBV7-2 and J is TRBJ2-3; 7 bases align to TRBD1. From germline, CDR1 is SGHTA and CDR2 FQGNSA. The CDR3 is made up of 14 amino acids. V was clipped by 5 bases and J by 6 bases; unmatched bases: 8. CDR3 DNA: TGTGCCAGCAGCCCTCGACAGGGTTCGGATACGCAGTATTTT. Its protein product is CASSPRQGSDTQYF.

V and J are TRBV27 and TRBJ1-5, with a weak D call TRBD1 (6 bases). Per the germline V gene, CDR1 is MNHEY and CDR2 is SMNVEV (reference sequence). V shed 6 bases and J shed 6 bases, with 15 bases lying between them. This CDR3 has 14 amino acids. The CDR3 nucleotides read TGTGCCAGCAGGTTAGGGGGTTCTGGTCAGCCCCAGCATTTT. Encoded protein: CASRLGGSGQPQHF.

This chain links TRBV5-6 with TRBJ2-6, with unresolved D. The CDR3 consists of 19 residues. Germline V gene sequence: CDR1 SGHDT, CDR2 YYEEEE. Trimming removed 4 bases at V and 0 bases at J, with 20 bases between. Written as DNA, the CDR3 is TGTGCCAGCAGCCCCTTTTACCCAAGGTTAAGCTCTGGGGCCAACGTCCTGACTTTC. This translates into CASSPFYPRLSSGANVLTF.

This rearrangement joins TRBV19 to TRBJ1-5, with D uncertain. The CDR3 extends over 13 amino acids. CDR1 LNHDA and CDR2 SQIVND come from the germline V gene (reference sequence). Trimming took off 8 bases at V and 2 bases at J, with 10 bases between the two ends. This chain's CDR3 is CASGYIGNQPQHF. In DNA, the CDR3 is TGTGCCAGTGGTTATATTGGCAATCAGCCCCAGCATTTT. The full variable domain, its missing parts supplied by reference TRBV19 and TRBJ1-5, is DGGITQSPKYLFRKEGQNVTLSCEQNLNHDAMYWYRQDPGQGLRLIYYSQIVNDFQKGDIAEGYSVSREKKESFPLTVTSAQKNPTAFYLCASGYIGNQPQHFGDGTRLSIL.

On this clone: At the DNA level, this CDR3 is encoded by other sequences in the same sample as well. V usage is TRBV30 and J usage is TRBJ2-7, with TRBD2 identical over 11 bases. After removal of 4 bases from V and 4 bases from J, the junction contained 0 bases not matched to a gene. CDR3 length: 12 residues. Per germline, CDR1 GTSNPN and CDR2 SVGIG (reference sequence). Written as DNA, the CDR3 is TGTGCCTGGACTAGCGGGAGGTACGAGCAGTACTTC. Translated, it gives CAWTSGRYEQYF.

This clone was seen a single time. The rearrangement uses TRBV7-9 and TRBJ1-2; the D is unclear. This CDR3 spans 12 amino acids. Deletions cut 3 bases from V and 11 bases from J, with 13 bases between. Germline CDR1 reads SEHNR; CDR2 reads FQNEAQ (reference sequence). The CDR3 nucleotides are TGTGCCAGCAGCTTGGACCAGATTTTATACACCTTC. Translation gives CASSLDQILYTF.

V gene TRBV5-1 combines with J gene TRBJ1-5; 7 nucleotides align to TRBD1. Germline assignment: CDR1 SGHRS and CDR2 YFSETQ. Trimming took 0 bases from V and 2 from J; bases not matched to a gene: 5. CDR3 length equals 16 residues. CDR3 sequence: CASSLGDRGGNQPQHF. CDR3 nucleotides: TGCGCCAGCAGCTTGGGGGACAGAGGGGGCAATCAGCCCCAGCATTTT.

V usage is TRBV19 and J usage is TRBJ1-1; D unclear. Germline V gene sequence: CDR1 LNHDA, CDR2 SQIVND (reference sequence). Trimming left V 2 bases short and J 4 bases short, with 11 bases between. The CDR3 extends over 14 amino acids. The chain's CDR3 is CASSIIGSFTEAFF. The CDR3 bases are TGTGCCAGTAGTATAATAGGCTCTTTCACTGAAGCTTTCTTT.

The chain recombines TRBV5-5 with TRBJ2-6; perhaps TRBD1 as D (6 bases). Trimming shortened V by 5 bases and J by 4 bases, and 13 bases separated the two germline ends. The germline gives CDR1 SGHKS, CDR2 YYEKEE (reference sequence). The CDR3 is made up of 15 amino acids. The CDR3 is CASSRGGSGANVLTF. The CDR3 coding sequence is TGTGCCAGCAGTCGTGGGGGCTCCGGGGCCAACGTCCTGACTTTC.

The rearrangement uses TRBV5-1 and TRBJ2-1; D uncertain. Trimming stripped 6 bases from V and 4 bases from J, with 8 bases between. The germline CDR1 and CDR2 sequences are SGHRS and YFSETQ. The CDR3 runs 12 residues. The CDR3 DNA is TGCGCCAGCACGCAACAGTACAATGAGCAGTTCTTC. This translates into CASTQQYNEQFF.

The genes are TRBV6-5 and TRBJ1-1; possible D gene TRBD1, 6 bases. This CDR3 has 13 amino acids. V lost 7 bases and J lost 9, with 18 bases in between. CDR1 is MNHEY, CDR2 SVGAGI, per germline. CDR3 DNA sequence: TGTGCCAGCATCACCGGGACGGGACATCAAGCTTTCTTT. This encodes CASITGTGHQAFF.